This T cell receptor beta chain is drawn from a study of cytomegalovirus exposure and HLA in healthy donors. Overall study context: The Caucasian-associated ancestry cluster held around 76% of 300 to 450 genotyped donors.

The CDR3 sequence is 17 residues long. Germline V gene sequence: CDR1 SEHNR, CDR2 FQNEAQ (reference sequence). After removal of 0 bases from V and 8 bases from J, the junction contained 13 bases not matched to a gene. Use of 60 Vbeta and 13 Jbeta primers characterized the PCR. Some clones are missing from TCRdb's copy, which holds only in-frame ones; the method was immunoSEQ multiplex PCR. Of more than 150,000 clones listed, about 85% are singletons. Donors counted as nominally healthy when sampled, yet unrecorded immune exposures were likely. Notes on the study in general: Follow-up analysis later connected one missense variant in DCLRE1C with trimming of TCR beta V- and J-genes. Earlier findings revealed that most TCR beta V segments proved productive either about 87% or about 30% of the time.

The table lists this clone with a few counts. What it binds is unknown. This sequence originates from a man aged 50-60 years in good health and CMV-seropositive. The chain has TRBV7-9 and TRBJ2-4; TRBD2 matches at 7 bases. Sequences were obtained from PBMCs. In DNA form, the CDR3 reads TGTGCCAGCAGCTTAGCGGTAGCGAATGGAGGGAGGGACATTCAGTACTTC. Its protein is CASSLAVANGGRDIQYF.